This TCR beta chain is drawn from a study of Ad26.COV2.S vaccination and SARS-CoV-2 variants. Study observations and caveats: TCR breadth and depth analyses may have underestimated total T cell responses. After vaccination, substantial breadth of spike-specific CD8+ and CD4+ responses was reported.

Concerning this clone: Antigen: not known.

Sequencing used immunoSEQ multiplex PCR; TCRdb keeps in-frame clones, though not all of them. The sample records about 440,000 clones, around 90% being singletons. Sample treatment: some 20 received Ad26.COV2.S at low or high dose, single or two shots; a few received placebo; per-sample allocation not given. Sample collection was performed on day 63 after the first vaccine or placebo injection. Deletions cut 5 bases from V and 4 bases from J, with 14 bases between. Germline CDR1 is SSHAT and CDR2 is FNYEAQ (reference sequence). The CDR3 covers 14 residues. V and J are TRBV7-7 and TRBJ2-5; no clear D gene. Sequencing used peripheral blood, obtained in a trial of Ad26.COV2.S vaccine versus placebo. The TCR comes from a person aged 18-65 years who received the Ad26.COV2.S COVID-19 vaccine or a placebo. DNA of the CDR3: TGTGCCAGCAGCAAAGATACAAGGAGAGAGACCCAGTACTTC. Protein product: CASSKDTRRETQYF.